The sequence of this T cell receptor beta chain was determined in a study of Ad26.COV2.S vaccination and SARS-CoV-2 variants. Overall study context: Intramuscularly, Ad26.COV2.S was given either once or twice, 56 days apart. Points from the study as a whole: The TCR-based breadth and depth measures might underestimate overall T cell responses. Recipients of either vaccine or placebo displayed similar breadth of non-spike TCRs. Vaccine recipients surpassed placebo recipients in spike-specific TCR breadth.

In regard to this clone: Its antigen is undetermined.

Treatment described: some 19 received Ad26.COV2.S at low or high dose, single or two shots; roughly five received placebo; per-sample allocation not given. All samples were drawn on day 63, counting from the first vaccine or placebo injection. Trimming left V 5 bases short and J 7 bases short, with 21 bases between. This CDR3 contains 16 residues. Germline CDR1 and CDR2: SGHAT and FQDESV (reference sequence). This table comes from immunoSEQ multiplex PCR, and its TCRdb copy is limited to in-frame clones, with some not included. The sample lists about 350,000 clones, approximately 86% occurring once. The TCR originated in a person aged 18 to 65 who received the Ad26.COV2.S COVID-19 vaccine or a placebo. The material was peripheral blood, obtained in a trial of Ad26.COV2.S vaccine versus placebo. The genes are TRBV11-1 and TRBJ2-1; D possibly corresponds to TRBD2 (5 bases). CDR3 protein: CASSPETSLRGNEQFF. The CDR3 nucleotides read TGTGCCAGCAGCCCAGAGACCTCCCTTCGAGGGAATGAGCAGTTCTTC.